This T cell receptor (beta chain) was retrieved from a study of cytomegalovirus exposure and HLA in healthy donors. This clone was recorded a few times. Trimming removed 4 bases at V and 2 bases at J, with 20 bases between. The CDR3 extends over 17 amino acids. CDR1 and CDR2 from the germline V gene are SGDLS and YYNGEE. PCR amplification relied on 60 Vbeta primers (plus 13 Jbeta primers). The table came from immunoSEQ multiplex PCR; TCRdb's copy has only in-frame clones and leaves some out. The sample yields approximately 220,000 clones, 76% seen once. Input material: PBMCs. This rearrangement joins TRBV9 to TRBJ2-3, with D possibly being TRBD2 (6 bases). This receptor was obtained from a man aged 18-30 years in good health and CMV-seronegative. CDR3: CASSPRGGGTFTDTQYF. In DNA form, the CDR3 reads TGTGCCAGCAGCCCCCGTGGCGGAGGGACCTTCACAGATACGCAGTATTTT.